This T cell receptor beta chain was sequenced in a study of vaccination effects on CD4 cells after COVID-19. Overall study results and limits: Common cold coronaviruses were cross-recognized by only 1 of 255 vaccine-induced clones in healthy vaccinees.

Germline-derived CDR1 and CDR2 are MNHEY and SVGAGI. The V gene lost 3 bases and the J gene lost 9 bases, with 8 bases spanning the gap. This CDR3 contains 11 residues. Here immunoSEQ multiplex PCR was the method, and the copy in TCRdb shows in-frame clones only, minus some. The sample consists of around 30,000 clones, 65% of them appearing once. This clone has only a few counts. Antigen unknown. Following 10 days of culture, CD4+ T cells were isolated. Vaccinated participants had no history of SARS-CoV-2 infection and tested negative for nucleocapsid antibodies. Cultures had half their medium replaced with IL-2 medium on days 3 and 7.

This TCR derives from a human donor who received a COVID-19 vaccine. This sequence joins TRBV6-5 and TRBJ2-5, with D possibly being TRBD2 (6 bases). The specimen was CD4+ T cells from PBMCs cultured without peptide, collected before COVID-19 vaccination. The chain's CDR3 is CASSYWGAQYF. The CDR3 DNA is TGTGCCAGCAGTTATTGGGGGGCCCAGTACTTC.